This is a list of T cell receptor beta chains from one sample in a study of blood T cells in healthy people across ages. TCRdb independently ran MiXCR on the 5' RACE reads; one entry per CDR3 protein. The table lists about 1,400,000 distinct CDR3 sequences, approximately 42% of them singletons. The sequencing sample was made of blood. These receptors all stem from a woman under 30 in good health. CDR3s include the opening cysteine and the closing phenylalanine or tryptophan. D genes are given only for firm matches. The listing skips clone size in some rows; elsewhere it reads once, few, many or a size class.

d_call: TRBD2
j_call: TRBJ2-3
v_call: TRBV4-1
clone_size: few
cdr3_nt: TGCGCCAGCAGCCAAACTCAAGGTGGACTAGCGGGGGGGCTGGGTAGCACAGATACGCAGTATTTT
cdr3_aa: CASSQTQGGLAGGLGSTDTQYF

d_call: TRBD2
j_call: TRBJ2-7
v_call: TRBV5-1
clone_size: -
cdr3_nt: TGCGCCAGCAGCCCGGGGACTAGCGGGGTCAACGAGCAGTACTTC
cdr3_aa: CASSPGTSGVNEQYF

d_call: TRBD1
j_call: TRBJ2-3
v_call: TRBV20-1
clone_size: few
cdr3_nt: TGCAGTGCTCCCGACAGGGACACAGATACGCAGTATTTT
cdr3_aa: CSAPDRDTDTQYF

d_call: -
j_call: TRBJ2-2
v_call: TRBV18
clone_size: -
cdr3_nt: TGTGCCAGCTCACCACAGGAAGCCGTGGGCACCGGGGAGCTGTTTTTT
cdr3_aa: CASSPQEAVGTGELFF

d_call: -
j_call: TRBJ2-5
v_call: TRBV5-1
clone_size: -
cdr3_nt: TGCGCCAGCAGCTTGGGTTGGCGGTTGCCCTACAATGAGCAGTACTTC
cdr3_aa: CASSLGWRLPYNEQYF

d_call: -
j_call: TRBJ2-1
v_call: TRBV6-5
clone_size: -
cdr3_nt: TGTGCCAGCAGTACCGGTGGGGTCCCCAATGAGCAGTTCTTC
cdr3_aa: CASSTGGVPNEQFF

d_call: -
j_call: TRBJ2-2
v_call: TRBV10-3
clone_size: many
cdr3_nt: TGTGCCATCAGTAAGGTCTCCCAGGGGCCGACCGGGGAGCTGTTTTTT
cdr3_aa: CAISKVSQGPTGELFF

d_call: -
j_call: TRBJ2-1
v_call: TRBV9
clone_size: -
cdr3_nt: TGTGCCAGCAGCCCCCAGAGGACGACCAATGAGCAGTTCTTC
cdr3_aa: CASSPQRTTNEQFF

d_call: -
j_call: TRBJ2-3
v_call: TRBV20-1
clone_size: few
cdr3_nt: TGCAGTGCTAGGGGTGGGGACCTCACAGATACGCAGTATTTT
cdr3_aa: CSARGGDLTDTQYF

d_call: -
j_call: TRBJ2-6
v_call: TRBV11-2
clone_size: few
cdr3_nt: TGTGCCAGCAGTTTAGCGGCCCCCTGGGCCAACGTCCTGACTTTC
cdr3_aa: CASSLAAPWANVLTF

d_call: TRBD1
j_call: TRBJ2-7
v_call: TRBV5-1
clone_size: -
cdr3_nt: TGCGCCAGCAGCGTGGACAGGGAAGCCTACGAGCAGTACTTC
cdr3_aa: CASSVDREAYEQYF

d_call: -
j_call: TRBJ2-7
v_call: TRBV18
clone_size: -
cdr3_nt: TGTGCCAGCTCACCATCTGGCGGCCAAGAGCAGTACTTC
cdr3_aa: CASSPSGGQEQYF

d_call: -
j_call: TRBJ2-5
v_call: TRBV20-1
clone_size: many
cdr3_nt: TGCAGTTCCGGGACGCCCTCCGAGGCCCAGTACTTC
cdr3_aa: CSSGTPSEAQYF

d_call: -
j_call: TRBJ1-2
v_call: TRBV6-4
clone_size: many
cdr3_nt: TGTGCCATCAGCGGGACAATCTATGGCTACACCTTC
cdr3_aa: CAISGTIYGYTF

d_call: -
j_call: TRBJ2-5
v_call: TRBV5-1
clone_size: few
cdr3_nt: TGCGCCAGCAGCTCCCATTTCAACCAGGAGACCCAGTACTTC
cdr3_aa: CASSSHFNQETQYF

d_call: -
j_call: TRBJ1-1
v_call: TRBV12-3/TRBV12-4
clone_size: once
cdr3_nt: TGTGCCAGCAGGCCAGGTGGTTCCTTCTACTACACTGAAGCTTTCTTT
cdr3_aa: CASRPGGSFYYTEAFF

d_call: -
j_call: TRBJ2-7
v_call: TRBV6-2/TRBV6-3
clone_size: -
cdr3_nt: TGTGCCAGCAGTGACCCGGCTTACTACGAGCAGTACTTC
cdr3_aa: CASSDPAYYEQYF

d_call: -
j_call: TRBJ2-4
v_call: TRBV20-1
clone_size: -
cdr3_nt: TGCAGTGCTTCCCAATCAGGGAGTCTAACCAAAAACATTCAGTACTTC
cdr3_aa: CSASQSGSLTKNIQYF

d_call: -
j_call: TRBJ1-1
v_call: TRBV7-2
clone_size: -
cdr3_nt: TGTGCCAGCAGCTTAAGCCGGATTGAAGCTTTCTTT
cdr3_aa: CASSLSRIEAFF

d_call: -
j_call: TRBJ2-1
v_call: TRBV7-9
clone_size: -
cdr3_nt: TGTGCCAGCAGTCCCCCCTGGGATCACAATGAGCAGTTCTTC
cdr3_aa: CASSPPWDHNEQFF

d_call: TRBD1
j_call: TRBJ1-1
v_call: TRBV20-1
clone_size: -
cdr3_nt: TGCAGTGCCGGGACAGGGGCGGGGACGAGTGAAGCTTTCTTT
cdr3_aa: CSAGTGAGTSEAFF

d_call: TRBD1
j_call: TRBJ2-5
v_call: TRBV4-1
clone_size: few
cdr3_nt: TGCGCCAGCAGCCAAATGACAGGGGGCATAAAGACCCAGTACTTC
cdr3_aa: CASSQMTGGIKTQYF

d_call: TRBD1
j_call: TRBJ2-7
v_call: TRBV28
clone_size: -
cdr3_nt: TGTGCCAGCAGACAGACAGGGAACGAGCAGTACTTC
cdr3_aa: CASRQTGNEQYF

d_call: TRBD1
j_call: TRBJ1-2
v_call: TRBV12-3/TRBV12-4
clone_size: -
cdr3_nt: TGTGCCAGCAGTCCGACAGGGTCGAGAAACTATGGCTACACCTTC
cdr3_aa: CASSPTGSRNYGYTF

d_call: TRBD1
j_call: TRBJ1-5
v_call: TRBV5-1
clone_size: -
cdr3_nt: TGCGCCAGCAGCCCGGGGACAGGGAGGGGAGAGCCCCAGCATTTT
cdr3_aa: CASSPGTGRGEPQHF

d_call: -
j_call: TRBJ1-5
v_call: TRBV21-1
clone_size: -
cdr3_nt: TGTGCCAGCAGCAAATCCGGGATGGTCGAGGCCGGCCAGCCCCAGCATTTT
cdr3_aa: CASSKSGMVEAGQPQHF